This T cell receptor beta chain was recorded in a study of immune evolution from preneoplasia to lung adenocarcinoma. V was shortened by 4 bases and J by 0 bases, with 9 bases between the two germline ends. Germline lookup yields CDR1 MGHDK and CDR2 SYGVNS. The CDR3 has 14 residues. Clones were sequenced by immunoSEQ multiplex PCR, and TCRdb holds only the in-frame ones, with some missing. The sample has 8,000 or so clones; under 90% are singletons. The chain has TRBV25-1 and TRBJ1-1, with D hard to call. This clonotype originated in a person in their fifties or sixties with lung adenocarcinoma. Sequencing used FFPE invasive lung adenocarcinoma tissue. The CDR3 DNA follows: TGTGCCAGCAGTGGCCAGGCTATGAACACTGAAGCTTTCTTT. Residues: CASSGQAMNTEAFF.